This T cell receptor (beta chain) was recovered during a study of OX40 agonist ivuxolimab in advanced cancers. Study in general: Patients treated during dose escalation were battling hepatocellular carcinoma, melanoma, renal cell or head and neck cancer.

The germline V gene has CDR1 SGHKS and CDR2 YYEKEE (reference sequence). Trimming at V came to 4 bases and at J to 8 bases, leaving 5 bases not matched to a gene. The CDR3 runs to 13 residues. This clone was picked up a small number of times. Its specificity is not known. Sequencing was performed with immunoSEQ multiplex PCR; in TCRdb, only in-frame clones are kept and a portion is missing. The data show 30,000 to 35,000 clones, around 79% seen once. Study-level results: More expanded clones were found, on average, in CD8+ than in CD4+ T cells. Expanded peripheral T cell antigen specificity was not determined.

The TCR was taken from an adult with an advanced solid tumor such as melanoma, head and neck, liver or kidney cancer. This chain connects TRBV5-5 to TRBJ2-1; 8 nucleotides align to TRBD1. This specimen was CD4+ or CD8+ T cells sorted from blood, taken in a trial of the OX40 agonist ivuxolimab. CDR3 coding DNA: TGTGCCAGCAGCATGGACAGGGTCCATGAGCAGTTCTTC. This translates into CASSMDRVHEQFF.